The clone carrying this TCR beta chain was counted many times. MiXCR reprocessed the PCR reads for TCRdb. The sample has roughly 40,000 clones, about 12% seen once. The data belong to a study of metastatic and nonmetastatic thyroid tumors. Study details: Comparative analysis of repertoires was undertaken across blood and tumor or nodule tissue obtained from malignant and benign thyroid patients.

V dropped 2 bases and J dropped 2; count of bases not matched to a gene: 9. Per germline, CDR1 SGHAT and CDR2 FQNNGV. CDR3 length: 17 amino acids. Until they underwent thyroid surgery, no patient had received any treatment. The chain uses TRBV11-2 and TRBJ2-7; 10 positions agree with TRBD2. This TCR was recovered from a male donor with papillary thyroid cancer or a benign thyroid nodule (not recorded which). Some clones in this sample may be carry-over from other donors' samples. The specimen was blood. For the CDR3, the DNA is TGTGCCAGCAGCTTAAGCTTTGCAGGGACTAGCGCCTACGAGCAGTACTTC. Protein sequence: CASSLSFAGTSAYEQYF.